Shown below are 8 T cell receptor beta chains from a single sample sequenced in a study of shared clonotypes between healthy human individuals. Using immunoSEQ multiplex PCR, the repertoire was profiled, and TCRdb retains in-frame clones only, with some absent. This sample has some 2.4 million clones; over 85% occur once, and the top ten carry 0.36%. Material: naive CD4+ T cells from PBMCs. Subset specified: CD45RA+ positively selected. These receptors all come from a man in his late teens or twenties in good health. Some clones in this sample may be carry-over from other donors' samples.

The chain joins TRBV27 to TRBJ1-5; D not resolved. V was trimmed by 2 bases and J by 0 bases, leaving 14 bases between them. Germline values: CDR1 MNHEY, CDR2 SMNVEV (reference sequence). CDR3 size: 17 residues. The CDR3, as DNA: TGTGCCAGCAGTTTAATAGCAGGACTTTATAGCAATCAGCCCCAGCATTTT. Translated: CASSLIAGLYSNQPQHF.

The chain joins TRBV29-1 to TRBJ2-3, with 7 positions matching TRBD1. Germline assignment: CDR1 SQVTM and CDR2 ANQGSEA. This CDR3 has 13 residues. The V gene end was trimmed by 7 bases and the J gene end by 2 bases; junction bases not matched to a gene: 6. The CDR3 loop reads CSERQGDTDTQYF. Written as DNA, the CDR3 is TGCAGCGAGCGACAGGGTGACACAGATACGCAGTATTTT.

The chain carries TRBV9 and TRBJ2-1; D tentatively reads TRBD1 or TRBD2 (5 bases each). The V end lost 4 bases, the J end lost 6 bases, and 23 bases lay between the germline ends. The germline V gene has CDR1 SGDLS and CDR2 YYNGEE. This CDR3 is built from 17 residues. This CDR3 is CASSPTPGHPRINEQFF. DNA for the CDR3: TGTGCCAGCAGCCCCACCCCGGGGCACCCTCGAATCAATGAGCAGTTCTTC.

This clone was recorded once. This chain joins TRBV4-2 and TRBJ2-2; 10 bases map to TRBD1. Trimming cost V 4 bases and J 5 bases; bases outside gene matches: 7. The CDR3 runs to 16 residues. Germline CDR1 reads LGHNA; CDR2 reads YNFKEQ. The CDR3 is CASSPFRDRGTGELFF. The CDR3 coding sequence is TGTGCCAGCAGCCCCTTCCGGGACAGGGGAACCGGGGAGCTGTTTTTT.

This rearrangement joins TRBV19 to TRBJ2-1; 10 positions agree with TRBD2. Germline CDR1 reads LNHDA; CDR2 reads SQIVND (reference sequence). J lost 5 bases, V lost 3 bases, and 1 base had no gene match. The CDR3 covers 14 residues. DNA of the CDR3: TGTGCCAGTAGTATCAGCGGGGGGGACAATGAGCAGTTCTTC. This sequence encodes CASSISGGDNEQFF.

V and J are TRBV28 and TRBJ1-2, with TRBD1 matching over 10 bases. This CDR3 comprises 15 residues. Trimming cost V 4 bases and J 6 bases; bases outside gene matches: 8. Germline V gene sequence: CDR1 MDHEN, CDR2 SYDVKM. For the CDR3, the DNA is TGTGCCAGCAGTTCCAATCCCGGGACAGGGGATGGCTACACCTTC. Protein product: CASSSNPGTGDGYTF.

The chain carries TRBV7-2 and TRBJ1-5; D gene ambiguous. CDR1 and CDR2 from the germline V gene are SGHTA and FQGNSA. V lost 0 bases and J 0 bases, leaving 9 bases between the germline ends. The CDR3 has 16 residues. This CDR3 reads CASSLAVGYSNQPQHF. The CDR3 region has the DNA TGTGCCAGCAGCTTAGCCGTTGGATATAGCAATCAGCCCCAGCATTTT.

The rearrangement links TRBV2 to TRBJ2-7; D might be TRBD2 (5 bases). The CDR3 runs 15 residues. CDR1 is SNHLY, CDR2 FYNNEI, per germline. Trimming took off 1 base at V and 3 bases at J, with 13 bases between the two ends. The CDR3 nucleotides read TGTGCCAGCAGTGAAGGGCCCGGGGTCAGCTACGAGCAGTACTTC. Its protein product is CASSEGPGVSYEQYF. Drawing the rest from reference TRBV2 and TRBJ2-7, the complete variable domain is EPEVTQTPSHQVTQMGQEVILRCVPISNHLYFYWYRQILGQKVEFLVSFYNNEISEKSEIFDDQFSVERPDGSNFTLKIRSTKLEDSAMYFCASSEGPGVSYEQYFGPGTRLTVT.